The 18 T cell receptor beta chains below were found in one sample sequenced in a study of cytomegalovirus exposure and HLA in healthy donors. Only in-frame clones appear in the TCRdb table, and some are missing; sequencing was by immunoSEQ multiplex PCR. The sample carries about 200,000 clones, roughly 80% recorded once. Sequenced input: PBMCs. Receptor source: a young woman in good health and CMV-seronegative.

The chain couples TRBV27 to TRBJ1-1; no definite D call. Per germline, CDR1 MNHEY and CDR2 SMNVEV (reference sequence). CDR3 length: 11 residues. Deletions cut 6 bases from V and 2 bases from J, with 4 bases between. The CDR3 is CASRFNTEAFF. The CDR3 DNA sequence: TGTGCCAGCAGGTTTAACACTGAAGCTTTCTTT.

CDR3 in amino acids: CASSLDSNEQYF. The CDR3 bases are TGCGCCAGCAGCTTGGACAGTAACGAGCAGTACTTC. This chain uses TRBV5-1 with TRBJ2-7, with D unresolved. V lost 0 bases and J lost 5, with 6 bases in between. This CDR3 is 12 amino acids long. Germline loops: CDR1 SGHRS, CDR2 YFSETQ.

The chain carries TRBV27 and TRBJ2-5; D assignment may be TRBD1 or TRBD2 (8 bases each). CDR1 and CDR2 (germline): MNHEY, SMNVEV (reference sequence). The CDR3 is 16 amino acids. Trimming cost V 5 bases and J 3 bases, with 19 bases left between them. The CDR3 nucleotides are TGTGCCAGCAGTCCGGGGGGGTTGACAGGGGAAGAGACCCAGTACTTC. It codes for CASSPGGLTGEETQYF.

J is TRBJ1-2 and V is TRBV28, with 8 bases matching TRBD1. V shed 5 bases, J shed 4 bases, and the junction held 6 bases outside the gene matches. Germline lookup yields CDR1 MDHEN and CDR2 SYDVKM. CDR3 length equals 14 residues. The CDR3 protein is CASSILQGAYGYTF. In DNA, the CDR3 is TGTGCCAGCAGTATCCTCCAGGGGGCCTATGGCTACACCTTC.

The V and J genes are TRBV15 and TRBJ1-4; D gene unclear. The CDR3 is 14 residues long. Trimming left V 5 bases short and J 7 bases short, with 14 bases between. The germline gives CDR1 LNHNV, CDR2 YYDKDF (reference sequence). CDR3 sequence: CATSPDLPSEKLFF. CDR3 DNA sequence: TGTGCCACCAGCCCGGACTTGCCGAGTGAAAAACTGTTTTTT. Filled out from reference TRBV15 and TRBJ1-4, the complete variable domain reads DAMVIQNPRYQVTQFGKPVTLSCSQTLNHNVMYWYQQKSSQAPKLLFHYYDKDFNNEADTPDNFQSRRPNTSFCFLDIRSPGLGDTAMYLCATSPDLPSEKLFFGSGTQLSVL.

The chain is built from TRBV29-1 and TRBJ2-1; D tentatively fits TRBD1 or TRBD2 (5 bases each). V was pared by 7 bases and J by 0 bases, with 13 bases between. The germline V gene encodes CDR1 SQVTM and CDR2 ANQGSEA. The length of the CDR3 is 14 residues. CDR3 nucleotides: TGCAGCGGCCAACGGGGCAGCTCCTACAATGAGCAGTTCTTC. Protein: CSGQRGSSYNEQFF.

The chain joins TRBV7-9 to TRBJ2-3; D remains unclear. This CDR3 is 12 amino acids long. Trimming cost V 1 base and J 4 bases, with 3 bases left between them. Germline CDR1 SEHNR, CDR2 FQNEAQ (reference sequence). The CDR3 reads CASSLGADTQYF. DNA of the CDR3: TGTGCCAGCAGCTTAGGTGCAGATACGCAGTATTTT.

The chain couples TRBV6-4 to TRBJ1-1; 8 bases match TRBD1. Germline CDR1 MRHNA, CDR2 SNTAGT. This CDR3 spans 13 amino acids. Losses at the gene ends were 1 base for V and 7 bases for J; bases not matched to a gene: 2. The CDR3 coding sequence is TGTGCCAGCAGTGACTACACAGGGGGTGAAGCTTTCTTT. The encoded protein is CASSDYTGGEAFF.

This clone was recorded only once. The V gene is TRBV5-1, the J gene TRBJ2-6; D gene ambiguous. This CDR3 has 18 residues. The ends were cut back, 5 bases at V and 0 bases at J, with 18 bases in the middle. Germline V gene lookup returns CDR1 SGHRS and CDR2 YFSETQ. This chain's CDR3 is CASSSIGRQISGANVLTF. DNA for the CDR3: TGCGCCAGCAGTTCAATCGGCCGCCAGATCTCTGGGGCCAACGTCCTGACTTTC.

The chain recombines TRBV6-1 with TRBJ2-7, with D perhaps TRBD1 (6 bases). Germline loops: CDR1 MNHNS, CDR2 SASEGT. The CDR3 runs to 17 residues. With 3 bases removed from V and 1 base from J, the gap between germline ends came to 19 bases. The CDR3 sequence is CASSDPTGLGLSYEQYF. DNA for the CDR3: TGTGCCAGCAGTGACCCGACAGGTTTAGGTCTTTCCTACGAGCAGTACTTC.

The J gene is TRBJ2-1, the V gene TRBV7-2, with D hard to call. CDR1 SGHTA and CDR2 FQGNSA come from the germline V gene. The V and J ends lost 5 bases and 6 bases respectively, with 5 bases between them. The CDR3 has 11 residues. The CDR3 region is CASSPFNEQFF. The CDR3 DNA reads TGTGCCAGCAGCCCTTTCAATGAGCAGTTCTTC.

V and J are TRBV7-9 and TRBJ2-7, with 7 nucleotides matching TRBD2. Trimming at V came to 8 bases and at J to 7 bases, leaving 17 bases not matched to a gene. In germline, CDR1 is SEHNR, CDR2 FQNEAQ (reference sequence). There are 15 residues in the CDR3. The CDR3 protein is CASGPRAGDFREQYF. DNA for the CDR3: TGTGCCAGCGGACCTAGGGCGGGAGACTTTCGGGAGCAGTACTTC.

V is TRBV9 and J is TRBJ2-1, with 11 bases matching TRBD2. The CDR3 sequence is 14 residues long. V was pared by 2 bases and J by 10 bases, with 5 bases of the junction left unmatched. Germline lookup yields CDR1 SGDLS and CDR2 YYNGEE. Here the CDR3 reads CASSVASGGMEQFF. The CDR3 DNA sequence: TGTGCCAGCAGCGTTGCTAGCGGGGGGATGGAGCAGTTCTTC. Full variable domain (remainder filled in from reference TRBV9 and TRBJ2-1): DSGVTQTPKHLITATGQRVTLRCSPRSGDLSVYWYQQSLDQGLQFLIQYYNGEERAKGNILERFSAQQFPDLHSELNLSSLELGDSALYFCASSVASGGMEQFFGPGTRLTVL.

V usage is TRBV4-2 and J usage is TRBJ2-4; unclear D gene. The CDR3 loop spans 15 amino acids. V lost 0 bases to trimming and J lost 2 bases, with 8 bases between them. CDR1 is LGHNA, CDR2 YNFKEQ, per germline. The CDR3 DNA follows: TGTGCCAGCAGCCAAGAACCCGGGTCCAAAAACATTCAGTACTTC. This translates into CASSQEPGSKNIQYF.

The rearrangement joins TRBV7-2 to TRBJ2-1; D call uncertain. Deletions cut 4 bases from V and 0 bases from J, with 10 bases between. Germline V gene sequence: CDR1 SGHTA, CDR2 FQGNSA. CDR3 size: 15 residues. Here the CDR3 reads CASSSLGNSYNEQFF. CDR3 nucleotide sequence: TGTGCCAGCAGCTCACTGGGGAACTCCTACAATGAGCAGTTCTTC. The full variable domain, with the rest looked up from reference TRBV7-2 and TRBJ2-1, is GAGVSQSPSNKVTEKGKDVELRCDPISGHTALYWYRQSLGQGLEFLIYFQGNSAPDKSGLPSDRFSAERTGGSVSTLTIQRTQQEDSAVYLCASSSLGNSYNEQFFGPGTRLTVL.

This chain uses TRBV11-2 with TRBJ2-7; D is perhaps TRBD1 (5 bases). Trimming removed 0 bases at V and 6 bases at J, with 15 bases between. Germline values: CDR1 SGHAT, CDR2 FQNNGV. The CDR3 contains 15 residues. CDR3 DNA sequence: TGTGCCAGCAGCTTAGATGTCCAGGGAACCACCGAGCAGTACTTC. It codes for CASSLDVQGTTEQYF.

V usage is TRBV7-9 and J usage is TRBJ1-1; maybe TRBD1 (5 bases). This CDR3 region has 12 residues. Trimming stripped 10 bases from V and 5 bases from J, with 14 bases between. CDR1 is SEHNR and CDR2 is FQNEAQ in the germline V gene (reference sequence). In nucleotides, the CDR3 is TGTGCCACCGCCGTTGGGGGGACTGAAGCTTTCTTT. Protein sequence: CATAVGGTEAFF.

The J gene is TRBJ1-2, the V gene TRBV11-2; perhaps TRBD1 as D (5 bases). Looked up from germline, CDR1 is SGHAT and CDR2 is FQNNGV. V was shortened by 1 base and J by 13 bases, with 16 bases between the two germline ends. This CDR3 contains 13 residues. The CDR3 nucleotides read TGTGCCAGCAGCTTAGTCGGGACGGAGTTTGGCACCTTC. Translation gives CASSLVGTEFGTF. Variable domain in full (rest from reference TRBV11-2 and TRBJ1-2): EAGVAQSPRYKIIEKRQSVAFWCNPISGHATLYWYQQILGQGPKLLIQFQNNGVVDDSQLPKDRFSAERLKGVDSTLKIQPAKLEDSAVYLCASSLVGTEFGTFGSGTRLTVV.